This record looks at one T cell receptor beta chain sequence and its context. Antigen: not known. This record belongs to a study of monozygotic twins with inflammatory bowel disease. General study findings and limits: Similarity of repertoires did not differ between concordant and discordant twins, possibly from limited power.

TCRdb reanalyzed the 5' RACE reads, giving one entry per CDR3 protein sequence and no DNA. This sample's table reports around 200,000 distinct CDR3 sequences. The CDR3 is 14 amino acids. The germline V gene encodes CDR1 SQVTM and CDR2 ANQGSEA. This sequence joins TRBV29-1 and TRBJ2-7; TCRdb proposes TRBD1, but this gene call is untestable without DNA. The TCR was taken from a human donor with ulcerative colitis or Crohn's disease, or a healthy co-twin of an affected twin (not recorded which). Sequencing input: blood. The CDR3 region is CSVEVLAGTYEQYF.